The clone carrying this TCR beta chain was recorded once. This specimen comes from a study of OX40 agonist ivuxolimab in advanced cancers. At the level of the study: Every 2 weeks, patients got intravenous ivuxolimab at one of six dose levels (0.01-10 mg/kg). Prior therapy, whether anti-PD-1, anti-PD-L1 or anti-CTLA-4, was allowed, and roughly 41% had some.

Using immunoSEQ multiplex PCR, the repertoire was profiled, and TCRdb retains in-frame clones only, with some absent. The sample yields about 76,000 clones, about 80% seen once. CDR1 and CDR2 (germline): MDHEN, SYDVKM. Trimming left V 3 bases short and J 3 bases short, with 12 bases between. This CDR3 has 14 residues. The specimen was CD4+ or CD8+ T cells sorted from blood, collected in a trial of the OX40 agonist ivuxolimab. The chain recombines TRBV28 with TRBJ2-7; unclear D gene. This clonotype was obtained from an adult with an advanced solid tumor such as melanoma, head and neck, liver or kidney cancer. The CDR3 DNA reads TGTGCCAGCAGTTTGACCGGCAGTTACTACGAGCAGTACTTC. Protein product: CASSLTGSYYEQYF.